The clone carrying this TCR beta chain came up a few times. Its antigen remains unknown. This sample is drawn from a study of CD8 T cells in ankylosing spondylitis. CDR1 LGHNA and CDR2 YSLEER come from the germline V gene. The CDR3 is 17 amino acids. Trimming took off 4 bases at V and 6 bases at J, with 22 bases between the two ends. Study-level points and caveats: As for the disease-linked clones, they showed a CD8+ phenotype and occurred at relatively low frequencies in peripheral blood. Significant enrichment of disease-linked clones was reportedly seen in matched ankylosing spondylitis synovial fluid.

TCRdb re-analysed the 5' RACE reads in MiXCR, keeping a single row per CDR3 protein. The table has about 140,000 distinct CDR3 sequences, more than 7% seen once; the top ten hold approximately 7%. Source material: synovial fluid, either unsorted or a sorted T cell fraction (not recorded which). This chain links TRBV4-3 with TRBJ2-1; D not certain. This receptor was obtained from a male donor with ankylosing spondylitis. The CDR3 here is CASSLRGRAELPNEQFF. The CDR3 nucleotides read TGCGCCAGCAGCCTAAGAGGCCGGGCGGAACTCCCCAATGAGCAGTTCTTC.